Below, 25 T cell receptor beta chains from the same sample are listed, as sequenced in a study of T cell responses to AZD1222 COVID-19 vaccine. Some clones are missing from TCRdb's copy, which holds only in-frame ones; the method was immunoSEQ multiplex PCR. The sample lists some 130,000 clones, just under 95% occurring once. This specimen was peripheral blood, taken 28 days after the second AZD1222 dose. The source is an adult who received the AZD1222 COVID-19 vaccine.

This clone was observed a few times. The chain carries TRBV5-4 and TRBJ1-2; no firm D call. In germline, CDR1 is SGHNT, CDR2 YYREEE (reference sequence). The ends were cut back, 0 bases at V and 3 bases at J, with 6 bases in the middle. CDR3 length: 13 amino acids. CDR3 amino acids: CASSLANDYGYTF. The CDR3 bases are TGTGCCAGCAGCTTGGCAAATGACTATGGCTACACCTTC.

This chain uses TRBV11-2 with TRBJ1-6, with TRBD1 matching 9 bases. The CDR3 runs 15 residues. The germline V gene has CDR1 SGHAT and CDR2 FQNNGV. Germline trimming cut 7 bases from V and 7 bases from J; bases unmatched to any gene: 8. This CDR3 is CASTAGQGLNSPLHF. The CDR3 DNA reads TGTGCCAGCACCGCCGGACAGGGGTTAAATTCACCCCTCCACTTT.

The V and J genes are TRBV9 and TRBJ1-5, with D tentatively TRBD1 (5 bases). Trimming stripped 3 bases from V and 0 bases from J, with 10 bases between. This CDR3 is 15 amino acids long. The V gene's germline CDR1 is SGDLS and CDR2 YYNGEE. The CDR3 DNA sequence: TGTGCCAGCAGCGCGGGGGGAAATAGCAATCAGCCCCAGCATTTT. Translating it yields CASSAGGNSNQPQHF.

This clone was counted a single time. This rearrangement joins TRBV7-9 to TRBJ2-3, with D perhaps matching TRBD1 (5 bases). The ends were cut back, 4 bases at V and 2 bases at J, with 13 bases in the middle. The CDR3 consists of 15 residues. Looked up from germline, CDR1 is SEHNR and CDR2 is FQNEAQ (reference sequence). CDR3 sequence reads: CASSSGQPYTDTQYF. As DNA, the CDR3 is TGTGCCAGCAGCTCTGGACAACCGTACACAGATACGCAGTATTTT.

This clone has only one observation. Additional DNA sequences in this sample encode the identical CDR3. The rearrangement links TRBV3-1 (or the pseudogene TRBV3-2) to TRBJ2-1; D possibly corresponds to TRBD2 (6 bases). The germline V gene has CDR1 LGHDT and CDR2 YNNKEL (reference sequence). V was cut by 1 base and J by 1 base, with 8 bases left in between. The CDR3 contains 15 residues. As DNA, the CDR3 is TGTGCCAGCAGCCAAGGAGCGGGTTCCTACAATGAGCAGTTCTTC. The encoded protein is CASSQGAGSYNEQFF.

In DNA, the CDR3 is TGTGCCAGCAGCGTGGCGGTGGAGTCAGATACGCAGTATTTT. Its translation: CASSVAVESDTQYF. This rearrangement joins TRBV9 to TRBJ2-3; D unclear. Germline-derived CDR1 and CDR2 are SGDLS and YYNGEE. Trimming pared 2 bases from V and 4 bases from J, leaving 11 bases between. CDR3 length equals 14 residues. Full variable domain (remainder filled in from reference TRBV9 and TRBJ2-3): DSGVTQTPKHLITATGQRVTLRCSPRSGDLSVYWYQQSLDQGLQFLIQYYNGEERAKGNILERFSAQQFPDLHSELNLSSLELGDSALYFCASSVAVESDTQYFGPGTRLTVL.

Only a few counts were recorded for this clone. This sequence joins TRBV2 and TRBJ1-1; no definite D call. CDR3 length: 11 amino acids. CDR1 is SNHLY, CDR2 FYNNEI, per germline. V was cut by 8 bases and J by 4 bases, with 8 bases left in between. The CDR3 DNA reads as TGTGCCAGCTTGGTAGGCACTGAAGCTTTCTTT. Protein: CASLVGTEAFF. Supplemented by reference TRBV2 and TRBJ1-1, the full variable domain reads EPEVTQTPSHQVTQMGQEVILRCVPISNHLYFYWYRQILGQKVEFLVSFYNNEISEKSEIFDDQFSVERPDGSNFTLKIRSTKLEDSAMYFCASLVGTEAFFGQGTRLTVV.

The genes are TRBV13 and TRBJ2-7; D gene ambiguous. This CDR3 region has 15 residues. V lost 5 bases to trimming and J lost 3 bases, with 17 bases between them. CDR1 PRHDT and CDR2 FYEKMQ come from the germline V gene (reference sequence). CDR3 protein: CASSPGGAALYEQYF. CDR3 bases: TGTGCCAGCAGCCCCGGCGGCGCGGCGCTCTACGAGCAGTACTTC.

The J gene is TRBJ1-2, the V gene TRBV18; no definite D call. This CDR3 spans 16 amino acids. Trimming removed 3 bases at V and 0 bases at J, with 14 bases between. CDR1 KGHSH and CDR2 LQKENI come from the germline V gene. CDR3 residues: CASSPYEGSSNYGYTF. In DNA form, the CDR3 reads TGTGCCAGCTCACCTTATGAGGGATCGTCTAACTATGGCTACACCTTC.

This clone was counted a few times. The V call is TRBV30, the J call TRBJ1-2; D unresolved. This CDR3 comprises 15 residues. With 4 bases removed from V and 4 bases from J, the gap between germline ends came to 19 bases. Germline assignment: CDR1 GTSNPN and CDR2 SVGIG (reference sequence). CDR3 amino acids: CAWTTPYGRLYGYTF. The CDR3 DNA sequence: TGTGCCTGGACTACACCCTACGGCCGACTCTATGGCTACACCTTC. Full variable domain (remainder filled in from reference TRBV30 and TRBJ1-2): SQTIHQWPATLVQPVGSPLSLECTVEGTSNPNLYWYRQAAGRGLQLLFYSVGIGQISSEVPQNLSASRPQDRQFILSSKKLLLSDSGFYLCAWTTPYGRLYGYTFGSGTRLTVV.

The rearrangement links TRBV9 to TRBJ1-4; D gene uncertain. This CDR3 contains 14 residues. The germline CDR1 and CDR2 sequences are SGDLS and YYNGEE. Trimming cost V 0 bases and J 5 bases, with 8 bases left between them. The CDR3 protein is CASSVGQNNEKLFF. The DNA for the CDR3 is TGTGCCAGCAGCGTAGGGCAGAACAATGAAAAACTGTTTTTT. The full variable domain, in which reference TRBV9 and TRBJ1-4 provide the parts outside the CDR3, is DSGVTQTPKHLITATGQRVTLRCSPRSGDLSVYWYQQSLDQGLQFLIQYYNGEERAKGNILERFSAQQFPDLHSELNLSSLELGDSALYFCASSVGQNNEKLFFGSGTQLSVL.

The CDR3 spells CASSPSRDSGEKLFF. CDR3 DNA sequence: TGTGCCAGCTCACCTTCCCGGGACAGTGGCGAAAAACTGTTTTTT. The chain is built from TRBV18 and TRBJ1-4, with 7 nucleotides matching TRBD1. Germline lookup yields CDR1 KGHSH and CDR2 LQKENI. The length of the CDR3 is 15 residues. Germline trimming cut 3 bases from V and 8 bases from J; bases unmatched to any gene: 9.

The rearrangement joins TRBV5-1 to TRBJ2-5; 9 nucleotides line up with TRBD1. Losses at the gene ends were 2 bases for V and 5 bases for J; bases not matched to a gene: 1. Germline V gives CDR1 SGHRS, CDR2 YFSETQ. The CDR3 loop spans 13 amino acids. The CDR3 region has the DNA TGCGCCAGCAGCTTAGGACAGGGGGAGACCCAGTACTTC. Residues: CASSLGQGETQYF.

This CDR3 reads CASSVAGLNSLNGYTF. DNA of the CDR3: TGCGCCAGCAGCGTGGCGGGCCTCAACTCGTTAAATGGCTACACCTTC. The chain uses TRBV5-1 and TRBJ1-2; no definite D call. The CDR3 length is 16 residues. Germline CDR1 SGHRS, CDR2 YFSETQ. V was clipped by 4 bases and J by 6 bases, with 22 bases between them.

A few counts support this clone. The chain combines TRBV6-4 with TRBJ2-1; D not certain. V was pared by 2 bases and J by 6 bases, with 11 bases between. The CDR3 contains 14 residues. The germline V gene encodes CDR1 MRHNA and CDR2 SNTAGT. CDR3: CASSDSTASNEQFF. The CDR3 coding sequence is TGTGCCAGCAGTGACAGTACGGCGAGCAATGAGCAGTTCTTC.

This chain joins TRBV28 and TRBJ1-2; 9 bases fit TRBD1. Germline CDR1 and CDR2: MDHEN and SYDVKM. Losses at the gene ends were 5 bases for V and 7 bases for J; bases not matched to a gene: 11. This CDR3 has 15 amino acids. CDR3 sequence: CASSLGDRATLGYTF. CDR3 DNA sequence: TGTGCCAGCAGTCTTGGGGACAGGGCGACTCTTGGCTACACCTTC.

This clone was counted once. The V and J genes are TRBV3-1 (or the pseudogene TRBV3-2) and TRBJ2-1; 14 bases agree with TRBD2. CDR3 length: 14 amino acids. V lost 3 bases and J lost 11; bases outside the gene matches: 3. The germline gives CDR1 LGHDT, CDR2 YNNKEL (reference sequence). Here the CDR3 DNA reads TGTGCCAGCAGCCAGACTAGCGGGGGGGTCCAGCAGTTCTTC. Its translation: CASSQTSGGVQQFF.

This clone occurred a few times. The chain uses TRBV29-1 and TRBJ2-7; tentatively, D is TRBD2 (6 bases). V dropped 2 bases and J dropped 4 bases, with 9 bases sitting between them. In germline, CDR1 is SQVTM, CDR2 ANQGSEA. The CDR3 is made up of 12 amino acids. CDR3 nucleotides: TGCAGCGTTGAAATGCGGGATTACGAGCAGTACTTC. It is translated as CSVEMRDYEQYF.

In its sample, this clone was seen once. The chain carries TRBV6-5 and TRBJ1-3, with TRBD1 as a possible D gene (5 bases). V lost 8 bases to trimming and J lost 0 bases, with 11 bases between them. This CDR3 is built from 14 residues. Per germline, CDR1 MNHEY and CDR2 SVGAGI. CDR3 loop: CASYWGHSGNTIYF. CDR3 sequence (DNA): TGTGCCAGCTACTGGGGCCACTCTGGAAACACCATATATTTT.

The chain uses TRBV4-2 and TRBJ1-1; D ambiguous. The ends were cut back, 4 bases at V and 1 base at J, with 19 bases in the middle. Germline CDR1 LGHNA, CDR2 YNFKEQ. The CDR3 extends over 17 amino acids. Written as DNA, the CDR3 is TGTGCCAGCAGCCGACCGAACCGATTGGTGAGGAACACTGAAGCTTTCTTT. Translation gives CASSRPNRLVRNTEAFF.

The chain couples TRBV27 to TRBJ1-2, with 7 bases fitting TRBD1. Trimming at V came to 0 bases and at J to 4 bases, leaving 5 bases not matched to a gene. The CDR3 covers 15 residues. Germline CDR1 and CDR2: MNHEY and SMNVEV (reference sequence). CDR3: CASSLSGGQSYGYTF. For the CDR3, the DNA is TGTGCCAGCAGTTTATCAGGGGGCCAGAGCTATGGCTACACCTTC.

A word on this clone: The sample holds other DNA sequences that translate to the same CDR3. V is TRBV29-1 and J is TRBJ1-1; TRBD1 might be the D (5 bases). The CDR3 runs 13 residues. V lost 7 bases and J 0 bases, leaving 12 bases between the germline ends. The V gene's germline CDR1 is SQVTM and CDR2 ANQGSEA. The CDR3 DNA sequence: TGCAGCGGCCGGGACTCCATGAACACTGAAGCTTTCTTT. It specifies CSGRDSMNTEAFF. The whole variable domain, remainder taken from reference TRBV29-1 and TRBJ1-1, is SAVISQKPSRDICQRGTSLTIQCQVDSQVTMMFWYRQQPGQSLTLIATANQGSEATYESGFVIDKFPISRPNLTFSTLTVSNMSPEDSSIYLCSGRDSMNTEAFFGQGTRLTVV.

The chain couples TRBV7-2 to TRBJ2-2, with 7 bases matching TRBD1. V dropped 5 bases and J dropped 7; count of bases not matched to a gene: 16. Germline V gene lookup returns CDR1 SGHTA and CDR2 FQGNSA. The CDR3 contains 17 residues. The CDR3 loop is CASSGQHAGGRGGELFF. In nucleotides, the CDR3 is TGTGCCAGCAGCGGACAACACGCAGGGGGTAGGGGCGGGGAGCTGTTTTTT. Filled out from reference TRBV7-2 and TRBJ2-2, the complete variable domain reads GAGVSQSPSNKVTEKGKDVELRCDPISGHTALYWYRQSLGQGLEFLIYFQGNSAPDKSGLPSDRFSAERTGGSVSTLTIQRTQQEDSAVYLCASSGQHAGGRGGELFFGEGSRLTVL.

This sequence joins TRBV5-1 and TRBJ2-6; D uncertain. The germline CDR1 and CDR2 sequences are SGHRS and YFSETQ. This CDR3 contains 15 residues. V lost 5 bases to trimming and J lost 0 bases, with 9 bases between them. The CDR3, as DNA: TGCGCCAGCAGTTTAAGTTACTCTGGGGCCAACGTCCTGACTTTC. Its translation: CASSLSYSGANVLTF.

The chain employs TRBV6-6 and TRBJ1-3, with TRBD1 identical over 7 bases. With V trimmed by 5 bases and J by 1 base, 11 bases remained unmatched. The CDR3 has 17 residues. Looked up from germline, CDR1 is MNHNY and CDR2 is SVGAGI (reference sequence). In DNA, the CDR3 is TGTGCCAGCAGTCTGTGGGGCGGGACAGCATCTGGAAACACCATATATTTT. Its translation: CASSLWGGTASGNTIYF.